This T cell receptor (beta chain) was documented in a study of T cells after yellow fever vaccination. Study at large: SMART-Seq v4 Ultra Low Input prepared libraries from low-cell fractions. Study-level points and caveats: The booster response re-showed most primary clones: roughly 97% CD4, about 89% CD8. Peak timing came faster in the weaker secondary response, day 5 versus 15.

The germline gives CDR1 SNHLY, CDR2 FYNNEI. V lost 1 base to trimming and J lost 5 bases, with 12 bases between them. The CDR3 has 14 amino acids. This clonotype showed up many times. Its matching antigen is unknown. UMIs and a universal primer site were added when TCR cDNA was made by 5'RACE template switching. Each CDR3 protein is one row after TCRdb ran MiXCR on the 5' RACE reads. The sample shows approximately 70,000 distinct CDR3 sequences, 6.5% of them seen only once. This clonotype originated in a man in his late teens or twenties who received the YFV17D yellow fever vaccine. The chain has TRBV2 and TRBJ2-7, with TRBD1 as a possible D gene (5 bases). The specimen was CD8+ T cells sorted from PBMCs, collected around 45 days after the first yellow fever vaccination. CDR3 amino acids: CASSEVGAGDEQYF. Written as DNA, the CDR3 is TGTGCCAGCAGTGAAGTAGGGGCTGGGGACGAGCAGTACTTC.